This T cell receptor (beta chain) was recorded in a study of blood T cell repertoires in COVID-19. The CDR3 loop spans 15 amino acids. The germline V gene has CDR1 MNHEY and CDR2 SVGAGI. V shed 6 bases and J 4 bases; nucleotides not matched to a gene: 7. As handled by the study authors: From reference gene primer amplification, estimates of nucleated cell counts were derived. Only in-frame clones appear in the TCRdb table, and some are missing; sequencing was by immunoSEQ multiplex PCR. That table is the source of V, J and clone size, and D and trimming were worked out from the DNA. This repertoire shows hundreds of thousands of clones, approximately 90% found once; its top ten account for roughly 0.69%.

The sample consisted of peripheral blood. The V gene is TRBV6-5, the J gene TRBJ1-3, with 9 bases that match TRBD1. The TCR sequence derives from a man in his forties with acute or convalescent COVID-19. CDR3 DNA sequence: TGTGCCAGCAGGTCCGGACAGGGGACCGGAAACACCATATATTTT. Its protein product is CASRSGQGTGNTIYF.